Listed here are 15 T cell receptor beta chains from one sample, sequenced in a study of blood T cell repertoires in COVID-19. Only in-frame clones appear in the TCRdb table, and some are missing; sequencing was by immunoSEQ multiplex PCR. The table shows roughly 190,000 clones, with around 90% occurring only once. The source material was peripheral blood. The receptors originated from a human donor in a cohort sampled during active COVID-19.

The V and J genes are TRBV7-9 and TRBJ1-6, with 8 bases identical to TRBD1. V shed 5 bases and J 7 bases; nucleotides not matched to a gene: 4. Germline lookup yields CDR1 SEHNR and CDR2 FQNEAQ (reference sequence). The CDR3 length is 14 residues. This chain's CDR3 is CASSRDRSNSPLHF. CDR3 DNA sequence: TGTGCCAGCAGCCGGGACAGGTCGAATTCACCCCTCCACTTT.

This clone has a single count. CDR3 residues: CASSAGTSGSPTSSYNEQFF. DNA for the CDR3: TGCGCCAGCAGCGCCGGGACTAGCGGGAGTCCTACGAGCTCCTACAATGAGCAGTTCTTC. J is TRBJ2-1 and V is TRBV5-1, with TRBD2 identical over 14 bases. The germline gives CDR1 SGHRS, CDR2 YFSETQ. This CDR3 comprises 20 residues. V lost 4 bases to trimming and J lost 0 bases; unmatched junction nucleotides: 12.

Regarding this clone: At one end, the junction sequence differs from germline, possibly due to a read error. The chain uses TRBV7-9 and TRBJ2-7, with D perhaps matching TRBD2 (5 bases). From germline, CDR1 is SEHNR and CDR2 FQNEAQ (reference sequence). This CDR3 spans 14 amino acids. CDR3 residues: CASSLEGVSHEQYF. Here the CDR3 DNA reads TGTGCCAGCAGCTTAGAGGGAGTCTCCCACGAGCAGTACTTC.

The V gene is TRBV9, the J gene TRBJ2-1; 10 bases are a match to TRBD2. J was trimmed by 3 bases and V by 4 bases; bases with no gene match: 4. The germline CDR1 and CDR2 sequences are SGDLS and YYNGEE. This CDR3 has 15 amino acids. CDR3: CASSPLAGGYNEQFF. CDR3 in DNA: TGTGCCAGCAGCCCCTTAGCGGGAGGCTACAATGAGCAGTTCTTC.

This chain joins TRBV5-4 and TRBJ2-1; 10 positions match TRBD2. CDR3 size: 16 residues. With V trimmed by 2 bases and J by 4 bases, 6 bases remained unmatched. Germline V lookup: CDR1 SGHNT, CDR2 YYREEE (reference sequence). The CDR3 DNA reads TGTGCCAGCAGCTTCGTTAGCGGGGGGACATACAATGAGCAGTTCTTC. Its translation is CASSFVSGGTYNEQFF.

A note on this clone: Other nucleotide sequences from this sample produce the same CDR3. The J gene is TRBJ1-1, the V gene TRBV6-2 or TRBV6-3; 7 bases fit TRBD1. V was clipped by 6 bases and J by 5 bases; unmatched bases: 15. Germline V gene sequence: CDR1 MNHEY, CDR2 SVGEGT. The CDR3 loop spans 16 amino acids. CDR3 amino acids: CASSRAKGAYDTEAFF. As DNA, the CDR3 is TGTGCCAGCAGCCGAGCCAAGGGGGCTTATGATACTGAAGCTTTCTTT.

This sequence joins TRBV6-5 and TRBJ2-5, with TRBD1 matching 9 bases. In germline, CDR1 is MNHEY, CDR2 SVGAGI. The CDR3 loop spans 13 amino acids. The V gene end was trimmed by 7 bases and the J gene end by 13 bases; junction bases not matched to a gene: 13. CDR3 nucleotides: TGTGCCAGCACCGGTCCCGGGACAGGGCCCAGGTACTTC. Amino acid sequence: CASTGPGTGPRYF.

The chain has TRBV6-6 and TRBJ1-5; D may be TRBD1 (6 bases). The CDR3 totals 15 residues. V was pared by 1 base and J by 1 base, with 8 bases between. Germline V gives CDR1 MNHNY, CDR2 SVGAGI (reference sequence). The CDR3 sequence: CASSYLQGSNQPQHF. CDR3 bases: TGTGCCAGCAGTTACTTACAGGGAAGCAATCAGCCCCAGCATTTT.

The chain combines TRBV5-1 with TRBJ1-2; D remains ambiguous. V shed 3 bases and J shed 5 bases, with 11 bases lying between them. The CDR3 is 13 residues long. The germline gives CDR1 SGHRS, CDR2 YFSETQ. The CDR3 spells CASSSDGIYGYTF. In DNA, the CDR3 is TGCGCCAGCAGCTCGGACGGGATTTATGGCTACACCTTC. Full variable domain (remainder filled in from reference TRBV5-1 and TRBJ1-2): KAGVTQTPRYLIKTRGQQVTLSCSPISGHRSVSWYQQTPGQGLQFLFEYFSETQRNKGNFPGRFSGRQFSNSRSEMNVSTLELGDSALYLCASSSDGIYGYTFGSGTRLTVV.

J is TRBJ1-2 and V is TRBV4-1; TRBD1 matches 12 bases. The CDR3 covers 17 residues. The junction had 4 bases not matched to a gene; V was cut back by 1 base and J by 1 base. Germline V gene data show CDR1 as MGHRA and CDR2 as YSYEKL. DNA for the CDR3: TGCGCCAGCAGCCAAGGGGGGGACAGGGGGCTTAACTATGGCTACACCTTC. Translating gives CASSQGGDRGLNYGYTF.

This rearrangement joins TRBV19 to TRBJ2-7; D gene uncertain. The CDR3 length is 13 residues. Germline V gene sequence: CDR1 LNHDA, CDR2 SQIVND (reference sequence). V lost 1 base to trimming and J lost 7 bases, with 11 bases between them. The CDR3 nucleotides are TGTGCCAGTAGTATAGCCCCCACTTGGGAGCAGTACTTC. Encoded protein: CASSIAPTWEQYF.

This clone was seen just once. The chain uses TRBV5-4 and TRBJ1-3; D is perhaps TRBD1 (5 bases). CDR1 SGHNT and CDR2 YYREEE come from the germline V gene (reference sequence). V was clipped by 4 bases and J by 0 bases, with 14 bases between them. This CDR3 has 16 amino acids. CDR3 loop: CASSPSPGISGNTIYF. In DNA form, the CDR3 reads TGTGCCAGCAGCCCATCCCCAGGGATCTCTGGAAACACCATATATTTT. Full variable domain (rest looked up from reference TRBV5-4 and TRBJ1-3): ETGVTQSPTHLIKTRGQQVTLRCSSQSGHNTVSWYQQALGQGPQFIFQYYREEENGRGNFPPRFSGLQFPNYSSELNVNALELDDSALYLCASSPSPGISGNTIYFGEGSWLTVV.

V usage is TRBV19 and J usage is TRBJ1-2; 9 bases map to TRBD1. The junction had 9 bases not matched to a gene; V was cut back by 7 bases and J by 6 bases. This CDR3 has 14 residues. Germline CDR1 and CDR2: LNHDA and SQIVND (reference sequence). CDR3 region: CASTLDRGGDGYTF. The CDR3, as DNA: TGTGCCAGTACCTTGGACAGGGGAGGAGATGGCTACACCTTC.

This chain uses TRBV18 with TRBJ1-4; 10 bases match TRBD1. After removal of 0 bases from V and 6 bases from J, the junction contained 4 bases not matched to a gene. This CDR3 spans 16 amino acids. Germline V gene data show CDR1 as KGHSH and CDR2 as LQKENI. The CDR3 sequence: CASSPPHGQGDEKLFF. The CDR3 DNA sequence: TGTGCCAGCTCACCACCCCACGGACAGGGGGATGAAAAACTGTTTTTT.

This clone has more than one count but fewer than ten. The gene calls are TRBV5-1 and TRBJ1-6; TRBD1 might be the D (6 bases). Per germline, CDR1 SGHRS and CDR2 YFSETQ. The CDR3 extends over 14 amino acids. Deletions cut 2 bases from V and 9 bases from J, with 12 bases between. The CDR3 loop reads CASSLDRFGSPLHF. CDR3 sequence (DNA): TGCGCCAGCAGCTTAGACAGGTTCGGTTCACCCCTCCACTTT.